This T cell receptor beta chain was captured in a study of a mutant IDH1 vaccine in newly diagnosed glioma. Study observations and caveats: Immune responses arising from the vaccine appeared in approximately 92% of patients.

On this clone itself: Its specificity is unknown.

This CDR3 comprises 17 residues. From germline, CDR1 is SGDLS and CDR2 YYNGEE. The J segment lost 0 bases and the V segment lost 0 bases, leaving 3 bases of the junction unmatched. Time point in this sample: baseline, week 1 (first vaccination visit). Sample treatment: pre-vaccination baseline after standard-of-care therapy. Libraries were prepared by immunoSEQ multiplex PCR; TCRdb keeps only in-frame clonotypes and omits some of them. The sample includes around 60,000 clones, more than 85% of them seen just once. The sample in question was PBMCs, obtained from a glioma patient treated with radiotherapy, temozolomide or both. The TCR originated in a man aged 50-60 years with glioma. The genes are TRBV9 and TRBJ2-1, with TRBD2 matching over 10 bases. CDR3 DNA: TGTGCCAGCAGCGTAGAGAGACTAGCGGGCTCCTACAATGAGCAGTTCTTC. This translates into CASSVERLAGSYNEQFF.